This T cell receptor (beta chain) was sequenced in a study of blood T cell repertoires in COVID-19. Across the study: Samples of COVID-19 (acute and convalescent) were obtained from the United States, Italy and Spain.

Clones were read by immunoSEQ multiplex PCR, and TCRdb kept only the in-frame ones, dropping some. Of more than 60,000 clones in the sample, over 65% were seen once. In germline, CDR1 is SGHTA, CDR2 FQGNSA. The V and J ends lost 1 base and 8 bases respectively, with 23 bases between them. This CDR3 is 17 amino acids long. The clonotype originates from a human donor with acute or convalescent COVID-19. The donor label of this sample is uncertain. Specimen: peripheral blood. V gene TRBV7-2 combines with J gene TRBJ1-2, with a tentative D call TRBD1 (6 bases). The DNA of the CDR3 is TGTGCCAGCAGCTTAGTGTCCGGGACAATACCGGGAGGGGGCTACACCTTC. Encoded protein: CASSLVSGTIPGGGYTF.